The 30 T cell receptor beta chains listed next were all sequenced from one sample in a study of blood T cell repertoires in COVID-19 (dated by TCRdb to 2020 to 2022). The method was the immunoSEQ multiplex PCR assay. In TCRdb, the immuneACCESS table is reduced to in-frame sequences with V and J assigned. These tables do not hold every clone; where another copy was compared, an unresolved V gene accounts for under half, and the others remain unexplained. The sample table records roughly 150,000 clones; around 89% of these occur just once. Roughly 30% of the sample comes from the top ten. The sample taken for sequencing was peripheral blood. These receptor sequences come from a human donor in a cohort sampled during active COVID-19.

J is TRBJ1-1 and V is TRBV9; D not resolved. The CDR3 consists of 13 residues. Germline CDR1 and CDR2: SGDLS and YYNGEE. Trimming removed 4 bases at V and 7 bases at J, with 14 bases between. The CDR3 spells CASSPEGGGEAFF. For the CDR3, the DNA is TGTGCCAGCAGCCCCGAGGGCGGAGGTGAAGCTTTCTTT.

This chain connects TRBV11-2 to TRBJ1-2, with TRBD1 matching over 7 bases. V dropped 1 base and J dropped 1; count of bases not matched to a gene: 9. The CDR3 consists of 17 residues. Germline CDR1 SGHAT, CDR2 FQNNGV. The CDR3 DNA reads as TGTGCCAGCAGCTTAGGTTCGGACAGGCCTATTAACTATGGCTACACCTTC. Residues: CASSLGSDRPINYGYTF.

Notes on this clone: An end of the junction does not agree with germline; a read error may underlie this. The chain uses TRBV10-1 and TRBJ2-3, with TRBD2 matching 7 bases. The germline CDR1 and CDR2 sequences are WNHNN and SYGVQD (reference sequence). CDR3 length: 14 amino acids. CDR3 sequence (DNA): TGCGCCAGCAGTAAGCGGGGATCCACACATACGCAGTATTTT. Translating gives CASSKRGSTHTQYF.

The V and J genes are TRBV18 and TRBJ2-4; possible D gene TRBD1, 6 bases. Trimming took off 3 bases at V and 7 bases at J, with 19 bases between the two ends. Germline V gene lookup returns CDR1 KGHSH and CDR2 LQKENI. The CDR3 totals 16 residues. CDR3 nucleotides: TGTGCCAGCTCACCCGTCGATGGGACAATAGGGAACATTCAGTACTTC. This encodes CASSPVDGTIGNIQYF.

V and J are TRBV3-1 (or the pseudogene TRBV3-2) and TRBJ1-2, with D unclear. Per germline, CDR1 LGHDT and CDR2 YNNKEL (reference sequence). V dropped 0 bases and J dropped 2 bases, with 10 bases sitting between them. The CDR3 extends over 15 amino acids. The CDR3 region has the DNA TGTGCCAGCAGCCAAGAGGCAGTTAAAAACTATGGCTACACCTTC. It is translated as CASSQEAVKNYGYTF.

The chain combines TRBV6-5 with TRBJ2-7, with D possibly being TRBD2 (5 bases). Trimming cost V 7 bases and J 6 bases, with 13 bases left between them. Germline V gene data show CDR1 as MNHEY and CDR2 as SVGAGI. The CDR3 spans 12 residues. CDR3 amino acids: CASMRPRGEQYF. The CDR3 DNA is TGTGCCAGCATGAGACCCCGGGGCGAGCAGTACTTC.

In nucleotides, the CDR3 is TGTGCCTGGAGTAAAGGACAGGGGGATGGCTACACCTTC. It encodes CAWSKGQGDGYTF. The rearrangement joins TRBV30 to TRBJ1-2, with TRBD1 matching over 10 bases. Germline CDR1 GTSNPN, CDR2 SVGIG (reference sequence). The V gene end was trimmed by 2 bases and the J gene end by 6 bases; junction bases not matched to a gene: 3. This CDR3 region has 13 residues. The full variable domain, with the rest looked up from reference TRBV30 and TRBJ1-2, is SQTIHQWPATLVQPVGSPLSLECTVEGTSNPNLYWYRQAAGRGLQLLFYSVGIGQISSEVPQNLSASRPQDRQFILSSKKLLLSDSGFYLCAWSKGQGDGYTFGSGTRLTVV.

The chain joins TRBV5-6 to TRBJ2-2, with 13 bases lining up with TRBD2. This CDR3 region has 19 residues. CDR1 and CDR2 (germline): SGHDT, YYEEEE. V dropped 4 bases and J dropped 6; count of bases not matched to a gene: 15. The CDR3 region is CASSLPGLAGSSHPGELFF. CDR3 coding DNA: TGTGCCAGCAGCCTCCCGGGACTAGCGGGATCTAGCCACCCCGGGGAGCTGTTTTTT.

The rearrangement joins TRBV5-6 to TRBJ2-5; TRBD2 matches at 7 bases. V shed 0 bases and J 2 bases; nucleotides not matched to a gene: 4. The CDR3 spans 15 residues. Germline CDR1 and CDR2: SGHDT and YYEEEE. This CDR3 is CASSLVAGVQETQYF. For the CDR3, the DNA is TGTGCCAGCAGCTTGGTAGCGGGCGTACAAGAGACCCAGTACTTC.

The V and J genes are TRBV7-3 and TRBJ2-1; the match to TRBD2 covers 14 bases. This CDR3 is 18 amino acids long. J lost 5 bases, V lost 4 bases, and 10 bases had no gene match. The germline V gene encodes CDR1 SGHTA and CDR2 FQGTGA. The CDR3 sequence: CASSYRTSGGPEHNEQFF. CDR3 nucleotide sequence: TGTGCCAGCAGCTATAGGACTAGCGGGGGGCCAGAACACAATGAGCAGTTCTTC.

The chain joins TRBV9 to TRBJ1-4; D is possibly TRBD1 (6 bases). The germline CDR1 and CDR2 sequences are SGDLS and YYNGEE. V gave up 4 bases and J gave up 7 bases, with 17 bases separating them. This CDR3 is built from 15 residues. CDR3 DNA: TGTGCCAGCAGCTCTAGTGGGGAAGGGGGTGAAAAACTGTTTTTT. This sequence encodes CASSSSGEGGEKLFF.

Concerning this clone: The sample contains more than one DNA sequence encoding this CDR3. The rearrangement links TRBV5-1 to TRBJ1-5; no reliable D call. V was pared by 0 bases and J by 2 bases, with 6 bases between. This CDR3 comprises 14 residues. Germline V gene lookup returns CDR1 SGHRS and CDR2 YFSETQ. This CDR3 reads CASSLGEGNQPQHF. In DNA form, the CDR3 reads TGCGCCAGCAGCTTGGGAGAGGGCAATCAGCCCCAGCATTTT.

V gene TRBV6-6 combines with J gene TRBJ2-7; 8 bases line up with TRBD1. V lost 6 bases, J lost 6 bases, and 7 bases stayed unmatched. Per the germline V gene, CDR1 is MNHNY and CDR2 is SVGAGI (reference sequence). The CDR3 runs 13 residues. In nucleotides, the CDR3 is TGTGCCAGCAGACCACAGGGGGTGGGCGAGCAGTACTTC. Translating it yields CASRPQGVGEQYF.

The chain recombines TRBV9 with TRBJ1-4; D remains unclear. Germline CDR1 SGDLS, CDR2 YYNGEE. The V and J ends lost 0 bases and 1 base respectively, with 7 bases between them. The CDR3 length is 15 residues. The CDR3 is CASSVGQETNEKLFF. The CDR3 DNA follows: TGTGCCAGCAGCGTAGGGCAGGAAACTAATGAAAAACTGTTTTTT.

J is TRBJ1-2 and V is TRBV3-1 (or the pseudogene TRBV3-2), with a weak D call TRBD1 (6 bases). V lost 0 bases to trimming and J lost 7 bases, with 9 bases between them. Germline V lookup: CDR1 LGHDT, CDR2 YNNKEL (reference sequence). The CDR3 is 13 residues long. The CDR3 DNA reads TGTGCCAGCAGCCAAGATCGGACAGCTGGCTACACCTTC. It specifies CASSQDRTAGYTF.

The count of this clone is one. The DNA of the CDR3 is TGTGCCAGCAGCGTAGGTGGTCAGGGTGGCTACGAGCAGTACTTC. It translates to CASSVGGQGGYEQYF. V is TRBV9 and J is TRBJ2-7; possibly TRBD1 for D (5 bases). Deletions cut 0 bases from V and 3 bases from J, with 13 bases between. The CDR3 extends over 15 amino acids. Germline V gene data show CDR1 as SGDLS and CDR2 as YYNGEE.

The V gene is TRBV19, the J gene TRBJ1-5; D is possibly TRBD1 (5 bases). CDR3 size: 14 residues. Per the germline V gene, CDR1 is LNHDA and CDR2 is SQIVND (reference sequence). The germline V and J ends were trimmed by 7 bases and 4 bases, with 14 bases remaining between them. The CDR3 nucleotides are TGTGCCAGTAAACTCGGGGGTGGGAATCAGCCCCAGCATTTT. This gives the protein CASKLGGGNQPQHF.

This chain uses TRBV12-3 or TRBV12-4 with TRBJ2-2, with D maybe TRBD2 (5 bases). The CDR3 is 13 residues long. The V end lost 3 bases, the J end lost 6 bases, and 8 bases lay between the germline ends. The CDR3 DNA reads TGTGCCAGCAGTTTCGGGGATTCCGGGGAGCTGTTTTTT. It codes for CASSFGDSGELFF.

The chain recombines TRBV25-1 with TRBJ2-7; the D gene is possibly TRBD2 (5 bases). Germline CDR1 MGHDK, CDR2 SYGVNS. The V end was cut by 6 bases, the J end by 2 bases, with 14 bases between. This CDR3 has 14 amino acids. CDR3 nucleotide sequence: TGTGCCAGCAGCACGATGACGGGGACCTACGAGCAGTACTTC. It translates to CASSTMTGTYEQYF.

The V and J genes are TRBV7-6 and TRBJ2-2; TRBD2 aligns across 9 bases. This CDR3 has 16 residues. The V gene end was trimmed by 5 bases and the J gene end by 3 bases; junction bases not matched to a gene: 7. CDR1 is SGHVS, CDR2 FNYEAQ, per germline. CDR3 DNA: TGTGCCAGCAGCCTTAGCGGGGGAATTTACACCGGGGAGCTGTTTTTT. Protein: CASSLSGGIYTGELFF.

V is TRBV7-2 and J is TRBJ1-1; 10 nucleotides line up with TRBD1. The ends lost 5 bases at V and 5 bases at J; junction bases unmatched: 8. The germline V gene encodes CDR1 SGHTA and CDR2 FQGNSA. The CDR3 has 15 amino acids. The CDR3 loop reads CASSPRQGASTEAFF. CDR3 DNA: TGTGCCAGCAGCCCTCGACAGGGGGCGAGTACTGAAGCTTTCTTT.

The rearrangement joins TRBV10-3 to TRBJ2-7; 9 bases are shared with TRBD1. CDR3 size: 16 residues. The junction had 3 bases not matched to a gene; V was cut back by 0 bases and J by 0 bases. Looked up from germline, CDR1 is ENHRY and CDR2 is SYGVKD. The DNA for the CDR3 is TGTGCCATCAGTGAGTCCGGGACAGGGATCTCCTACGAGCAGTACTTC. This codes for CAISESGTGISYEQYF.

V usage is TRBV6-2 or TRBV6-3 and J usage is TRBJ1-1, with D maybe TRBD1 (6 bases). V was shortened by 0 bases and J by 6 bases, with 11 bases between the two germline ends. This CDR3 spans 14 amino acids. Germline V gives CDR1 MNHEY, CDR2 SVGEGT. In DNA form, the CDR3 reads TGTGCCAGCAGTTACTCGACAGGATGGTCTGAAGCTTTCTTT. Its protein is CASSYSTGWSEAFF.

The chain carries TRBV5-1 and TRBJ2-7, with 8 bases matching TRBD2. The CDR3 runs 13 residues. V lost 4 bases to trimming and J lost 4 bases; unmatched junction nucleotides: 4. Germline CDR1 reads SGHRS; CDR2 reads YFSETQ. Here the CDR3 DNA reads TGCGCCAGCAGCAACGGACTAGCTTACGAGCAGTACTTC. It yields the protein CASSNGLAYEQYF.

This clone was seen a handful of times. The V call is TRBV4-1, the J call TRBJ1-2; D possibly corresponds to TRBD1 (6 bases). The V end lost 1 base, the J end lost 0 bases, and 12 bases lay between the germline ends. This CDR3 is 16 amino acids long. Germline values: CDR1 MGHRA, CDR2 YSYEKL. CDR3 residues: CASSQGLRGTNYGYTF. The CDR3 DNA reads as TGCGCCAGCAGCCAAGGACTCAGGGGAACTAACTATGGCTACACCTTC.

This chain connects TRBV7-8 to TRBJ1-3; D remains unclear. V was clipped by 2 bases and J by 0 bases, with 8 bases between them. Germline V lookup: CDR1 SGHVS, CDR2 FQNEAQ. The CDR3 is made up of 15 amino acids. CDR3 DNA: TGTGCCAGCAGCTTACGGGTCCACTCTGGAAACACCATATATTTT. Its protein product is CASSLRVHSGNTIYF.

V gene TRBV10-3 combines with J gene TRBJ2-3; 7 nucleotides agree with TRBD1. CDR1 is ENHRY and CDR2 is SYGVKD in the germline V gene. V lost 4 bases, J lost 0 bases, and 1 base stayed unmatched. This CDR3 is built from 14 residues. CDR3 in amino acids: CAISADRSTDTQYF. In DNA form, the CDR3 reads TGTGCCATCAGTGCGGACAGGAGCACAGATACGCAGTATTTT.

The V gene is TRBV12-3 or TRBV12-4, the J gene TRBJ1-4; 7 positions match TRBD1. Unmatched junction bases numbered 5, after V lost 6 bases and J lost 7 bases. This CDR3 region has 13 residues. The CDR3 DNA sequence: TGTGCCAGCAGATACTCAGGGGGTGAAAAACTGTTTTTT. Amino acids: CASRYSGGEKLFF.

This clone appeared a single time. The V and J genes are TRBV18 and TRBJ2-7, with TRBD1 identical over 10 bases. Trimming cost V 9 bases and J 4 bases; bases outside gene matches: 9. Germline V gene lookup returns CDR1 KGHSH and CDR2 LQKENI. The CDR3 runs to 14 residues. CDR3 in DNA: TGTGCCAGTCGCCTCCCGGGACAGGGGTACGAGCAGTACTTC. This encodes CASRLPGQGYEQYF.

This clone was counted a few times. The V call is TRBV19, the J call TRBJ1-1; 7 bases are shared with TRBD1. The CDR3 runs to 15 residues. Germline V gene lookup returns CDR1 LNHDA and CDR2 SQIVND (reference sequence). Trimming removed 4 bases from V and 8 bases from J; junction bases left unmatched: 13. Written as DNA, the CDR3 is TGTGCCAGTAGTAGGGGTCTAACAGGGGTGGAAGAAGCTTTCTTT. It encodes CASSRGLTGVEEAFF. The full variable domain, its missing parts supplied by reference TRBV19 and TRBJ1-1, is DGGITQSPKYLFRKEGQNVTLSCEQNLNHDAMYWYRQDPGQGLRLIYYSQIVNDFQKGDIAEGYSVSREKKESFPLTVTSAQKNPTAFYLCASSRGLTGVEEAFFGQGTRLTVV.